Each of the 28 T cell receptor beta chains below was sequenced from the same sample in a study of blood T cell repertoires in COVID-19. Profiled with immunoSEQ multiplex PCR; TCRdb holds only in-frame clones, not every one. The sample shows approximately 150,000 clones, more than 75% of them seen only once. The sample taken for sequencing was PBMCs or T cells enriched from blood (not recorded which). The receptors shown here come from a human donor with acute COVID-19. The donor label of this sample is uncertain.

This rearrangement joins TRBV4-1 to TRBJ2-7, with 11 bases lining up with TRBD2. The CDR3 runs to 16 residues. The germline gives CDR1 MGHRA, CDR2 YSYEKL. Unmatched junction bases numbered 7, after V lost 4 bases and J lost 2 bases. The CDR3 DNA reads TGCGCCAGCAGCCGAGGTACTAGCGGGGGTCCCTACGAGCAGTACTTC. Protein: CASSRGTSGGPYEQYF.

The DNA for the CDR3 is TGCGCCAGCAGCCCGGGTGGGGCAGGGCGGGGATCTTCCTATAATTCACCCCTCCACTTT. It codes for CASSPGGAGRGSSYNSPLHF. The J gene is TRBJ1-6, the V gene TRBV4-1, with a weak D call TRBD1 (5 bases). Per the germline V gene, CDR1 is MGHRA and CDR2 is YSYEKL. The CDR3 is made up of 20 amino acids. Trimming stripped 4 bases from V and 1 base from J, with 23 bases between.

The chain joins TRBV19 to TRBJ2-7; perhaps TRBD1 as D (6 bases). Germline V gives CDR1 LNHDA, CDR2 SQIVND (reference sequence). V lost 5 bases to trimming and J lost 0 bases, with 14 bases between them. The CDR3 length is 15 residues. CDR3 sequence reads: CASSFRTESSYEQYF. The CDR3 DNA follows: TGTGCCAGTAGTTTTCGGACAGAGAGCTCCTACGAGCAGTACTTC.

This chain links TRBV10-3 with TRBJ1-6; unclear D gene. The CDR3 consists of 16 residues. V lost 0 bases and J 6 bases, leaving 12 bases between the germline ends. Germline loops: CDR1 ENHRY, CDR2 SYGVKD. CDR3: CAISESRRSLNSPLHF. DNA for the CDR3: TGTGCCATCAGTGAGTCACGACGGAGCCTTAATTCACCCCTCCACTTT.

The V call is TRBV19, the J call TRBJ2-3, with 13 bases that match TRBD2. Trimming took 5 bases from V and 3 from J; bases not matched to a gene: 8. This CDR3 spans 17 amino acids. Germline-derived CDR1 and CDR2 are LNHDA and SQIVND (reference sequence). CDR3: CASSESLAGGPTDTQYF. In DNA form, the CDR3 reads TGTGCCAGTAGTGAATCACTAGCGGGGGGGCCTACAGATACGCAGTATTTT. Supplemented by reference TRBV19 and TRBJ2-3, the full variable domain reads DGGITQSPKYLFRKEGQNVTLSCEQNLNHDAMYWYRQDPGQGLRLIYYSQIVNDFQKGDIAEGYSVSREKKESFPLTVTSAQKNPTAFYLCASSESLAGGPTDTQYFGPGTRLTVL.

The genes are TRBV7-2 and TRBJ2-1; D not certain. The CDR3 extends over 12 amino acids. Trimming took off 3 bases at V and 6 bases at J, with 6 bases between the two ends. Germline CDR1 reads SGHTA; CDR2 reads FQGNSA. The CDR3 loop reads CASSFSSNEQFF. CDR3 nucleotide sequence: TGTGCCAGCAGCTTTTCGTCCAATGAGCAGTTCTTC.

The chain is built from TRBV19 and TRBJ1-1; D perhaps matches TRBD1 (6 bases). The CDR3 is made up of 14 amino acids. The germline V and J ends were trimmed by 7 bases and 5 bases, with 17 bases remaining between them. From germline, CDR1 is LNHDA and CDR2 SQIVND (reference sequence). The CDR3 loop reads CASKKYGGATEAFF. The DNA for the CDR3 is TGTGCCAGTAAGAAATACGGGGGGGCAACTGAAGCTTTCTTT.

This clone was observed a handful of times. Other DNA sequences in the sample encode the same CDR3. This sequence joins TRBV3-1 (or the pseudogene TRBV3-2) and TRBJ1-5; 8 bases fit TRBD1. The CDR3 consists of 14 residues. The J segment lost 2 bases and the V segment lost 3 bases, leaving 0 bases of the junction unmatched. Germline CDR1 LGHDT, CDR2 YNNKEL (reference sequence). The CDR3 is CASSQGQGNQPQHF. CDR3 coding DNA: TGTGCCAGCAGCCAGGGACAGGGCAATCAGCCCCAGCATTTT.

Only a few counts were recorded for this clone. The chain employs TRBV15 and TRBJ1-1; possible D gene TRBD1, 5 bases. The germline V gene encodes CDR1 LNHNV and CDR2 YYDKDF (reference sequence). The CDR3 is made up of 13 amino acids. V dropped 9 bases and J dropped 0 bases, with 11 bases sitting between them. The CDR3 nucleotides are TGTGCCACGACGGGGGATGTGAACACTGAAGCTTTCTTT. It codes for CATTGDVNTEAFF.

The rearrangement links TRBV6-5 to TRBJ1-6, with D perhaps TRBD1 (6 bases). The germline CDR1 and CDR2 sequences are MNHEY and SVGAGI. This CDR3 is 13 amino acids long. Trimming stripped 7 bases from V and 6 bases from J, with 10 bases between. The CDR3 region has the DNA TGTGCCAGCAAACAGGGCCGTAATTCACCCCTCCACTTT. Residues: CASKQGRNSPLHF.

The chain is built from TRBV5-1 and TRBJ2-7; possible D gene TRBD2, 5 bases. This CDR3 comprises 13 residues. Trimming took off 0 bases at V and 3 bases at J, with 7 bases between the two ends. Germline CDR1 reads SGHRS; CDR2 reads YFSETQ. CDR3 protein: CASSLAGVYEQYF. CDR3 bases: TGCGCCAGCAGCTTGGCCGGGGTCTACGAGCAGTACTTC. The full variable domain, completed using reference TRBV5-1 and TRBJ2-7, is KAGVTQTPRYLIKTRGQQVTLSCSPISGHRSVSWYQQTPGQGLQFLFEYFSETQRNKGNFPGRFSGRQFSNSRSEMNVSTLELGDSALYLCASSLAGVYEQYFGPGTRLTVT.

This clone has at least ten counts. The gene calls are TRBV7-2 and TRBJ1-1; unclear D gene. Trimming removed 5 bases from V and 1 base from J, with 11 bases in between. The CDR3 has 14 residues. Germline CDR1 SGHTA, CDR2 FQGNSA. The CDR3 sequence: CASSVGRPNTEAFF. The CDR3 DNA reads as TGTGCCAGCAGCGTTGGGCGCCCGAACACTGAAGCTTTCTTT.

This chain connects TRBV7-2 to TRBJ1-1; D gene uncertain. There are 13 residues in the CDR3. Germline values: CDR1 SGHTA, CDR2 FQGNSA. Trimming shortened V by 2 bases and J by 8 bases, and 12 bases separated the two germline ends. The CDR3 region has the DNA TGTGCCAGCAGCTTATCGGGGTTTAAAGAAGCTTTCTTT. It yields the protein CASSLSGFKEAFF.

This clone was seen once. The sample contains more than one DNA sequence encoding this CDR3. This chain uses TRBV5-1 with TRBJ2-1; 8 bases map to TRBD1. CDR3 length: 15 residues. After removal of 0 bases from V and 2 bases from J, the junction contained 1 base not matched to a gene. Germline V gene sequence: CDR1 SGHRS, CDR2 YFSETQ. The CDR3 loop reads CASSLGQGPYNEQFF. CDR3 bases: TGCGCCAGCAGCTTGGGACAGGGGCCCTACAATGAGCAGTTCTTC.

The rearrangement links TRBV7-9 to TRBJ2-3; 8 bases are shared with TRBD2. The V and J ends lost 5 bases and 5 bases, in that order; junction bases with no gene match: 9. The CDR3 runs 15 residues. The germline CDR1 and CDR2 sequences are SEHNR and FQNEAQ (reference sequence). CDR3 sequence: CASSLSGVQGDTQYF. CDR3 DNA: TGTGCCAGCAGCCTTAGCGGGGTCCAGGGAGATACGCAGTATTTT.

V is TRBV4-2 and J is TRBJ1-6; unclear D gene. The length of the CDR3 is 16 residues. Germline V gene data show CDR1 as LGHNA and CDR2 as YNFKEQ. Trimming removed 1 base at V and 7 bases at J, with 14 bases between. The CDR3 DNA is TGTGCCAGCAGCCAAGTTACGGGAGGTAAAAATTCACCCCTCCACTTT. This encodes CASSQVTGGKNSPLHF.

The gene calls are TRBV28 and TRBJ2-5; possibly TRBD2 for D (6 bases). V was cut by 5 bases and J by 2 bases, with 12 bases left in between. Germline CDR1 and CDR2: MDHEN and SYDVKM. The CDR3 spans 14 residues. The CDR3 bases are TGTGCCAGCAGTCCTGAGCGGGTACAAGAGACCCAGTACTTC. Translating gives CASSPERVQETQYF.

This chain links TRBV19 with TRBJ1-2, with no clear D. The CDR3 has 13 amino acids. V lost 3 bases and J lost 7, with 12 bases in between. The V gene's germline CDR1 is LNHDA and CDR2 SQIVND (reference sequence). The CDR3 loop is CASSISEAGGYTF. In DNA, the CDR3 is TGTGCCAGTAGTATTTCAGAGGCCGGTGGCTACACCTTC.

The rearrangement links TRBV5-1 to TRBJ1-3; 8 bases match TRBD1. The germline V gene encodes CDR1 SGHRS and CDR2 YFSETQ. V dropped 4 bases and J dropped 4; count of bases not matched to a gene: 13. The CDR3 has 17 residues. The CDR3, as DNA: TGCGCCAGCAGCCCCAGCGGGACAGGAGACTGGGGAAACACCATATATTTT. Its protein is CASSPSGTGDWGNTIYF.

The V gene is TRBV4-1, the J gene TRBJ2-3; a weak D match, TRBD2 (7 bases). The germline CDR1 and CDR2 sequences are MGHRA and YSYEKL. The CDR3 sequence is 16 residues long. The V and J ends lost 5 bases and 1 base respectively, with 16 bases between them. The CDR3 nucleotides read TGCGCCAGCAGCGCCTTTCGGGGGGCCCGCACAGATACGCAGTATTTT. This translates into CASSAFRGARTDTQYF.

The gene calls are TRBV6-5 and TRBJ2-7, with D unclear. The length of the CDR3 is 11 residues. CDR1 is MNHEY, CDR2 SVGAGI, per germline. V lost 4 bases to trimming and J lost 11 bases, with 12 bases between them. CDR3 nucleotide sequence: TGTGCCAGCAGTTCAACTATGGATGAGTACTTC. It specifies CASSSTMDEYF.

The J gene is TRBJ2-7, the V gene TRBV6-5, with 8 bases fitting TRBD2. Germline V CDR1 and CDR2: MNHEY, SVGAGI. Trimming removed 5 bases from V and 9 bases from J; junction bases left unmatched: 3. CDR3 length equals 11 residues. The CDR3 loop is CASSLGGAQYF. The CDR3 DNA reads TGTGCCAGCAGTCTCGGGGGGGCGCAGTACTTC.

This chain joins TRBV10-3 and TRBJ1-2; weak D call: TRBD1 (6 bases). This CDR3 region has 12 residues. V lost 10 bases and J 6 bases, leaving 15 bases between the germline ends. Germline V gives CDR1 ENHRY, CDR2 SYGVKD. The CDR3 region has the DNA TGTGCCACCTCCTGGACAGCTGATGGCTACACCTTC. Its translation: CATSWTADGYTF.

This clone was detected only once. The CDR3 sequence: CASSFTGRGRRDTEAFF. The CDR3 nucleotides read TGCGCCAGCAGCTTTACGGGGCGGGGGCGCAGGGACACTGAAGCTTTCTTT. The genes are TRBV5-1 and TRBJ1-1; weak D call: TRBD1 (6 bases). The length of the CDR3 is 17 residues. V lost 2 bases, J lost 3 bases, and 20 bases lay in between. Looked up from germline, CDR1 is SGHRS and CDR2 is YFSETQ.

As regards this clone: This same CDR3 is encoded by further DNA sequences in the sample. This chain joins TRBV27 and TRBJ1-2, with D maybe TRBD1 (6 bases). The germline V gene encodes CDR1 MNHEY and CDR2 SMNVEV (reference sequence). The V and J ends lost 3 bases and 7 bases respectively, with 12 bases between them. CDR3 length equals 13 residues. Written as DNA, the CDR3 is TGTGCCAGCAGTTTTGGGAGGGGGGGTGGCTACACCTTC. This gives the protein CASSFGRGGGYTF.

This clone showed up just once. The chain recombines TRBV4-1 with TRBJ2-5; D might be TRBD2 (7 bases). V was trimmed by 1 base and J by 5 bases, leaving 23 bases between them. This CDR3 spans 18 amino acids. CDR1 and CDR2 (germline): MGHRA, YSYEKL. CDR3 region: CASSQGEFPGGPIETQYF. For the CDR3, the DNA is TGCGCCAGCAGCCAAGGGGAATTCCCCGGGGGGCCGATCGAGACCCAGTACTTC.

In DNA form, the CDR3 reads TGTGCCAGCAGCTATTACAGGGAAGATACGCAGTATTTT. This sequence encodes CASSYYREDTQYF. This rearrangement joins TRBV6-5 to TRBJ2-3, with D possibly being TRBD1 (6 bases). Trimming stripped 6 bases from V and 5 bases from J, with 12 bases between. The germline V gene encodes CDR1 MNHEY and CDR2 SVGAGI. The CDR3 is made up of 13 amino acids.

V usage is TRBV24-1 and J usage is TRBJ1-1; D unresolved. CDR1 and CDR2 from the germline V gene are KGHDR and SFDVKD. There are 15 residues in the CDR3. The V end was cut by 4 bases, the J end by 1 base, with 12 bases between. CDR3 residues: CATSDQDPGNTEAFF. CDR3 nucleotides: TGTGCCACCAGTGACCAAGACCCAGGGAACACTGAAGCTTTCTTT.